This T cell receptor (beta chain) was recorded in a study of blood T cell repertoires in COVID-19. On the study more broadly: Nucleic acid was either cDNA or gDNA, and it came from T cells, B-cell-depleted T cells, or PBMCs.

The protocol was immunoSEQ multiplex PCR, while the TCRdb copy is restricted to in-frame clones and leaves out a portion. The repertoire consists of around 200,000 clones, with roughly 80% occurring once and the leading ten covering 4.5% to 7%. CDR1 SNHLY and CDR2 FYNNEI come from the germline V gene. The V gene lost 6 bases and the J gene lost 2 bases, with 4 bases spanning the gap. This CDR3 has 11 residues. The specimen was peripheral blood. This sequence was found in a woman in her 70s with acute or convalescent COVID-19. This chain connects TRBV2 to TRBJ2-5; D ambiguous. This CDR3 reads CASSRQETQYF. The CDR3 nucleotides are TGTGCCAGCAGCAGACAAGAGACCCAGTACTTC.